These 26 T cell receptor beta chains were sequenced from one sample in a study of T cells in Graves' hyperthyroidism and ophthalmopathy. From RNA transcripts, TCR beta CDR3 regions were amplified. HTBI primers drove first-round RT-PCR of the TCR CDR3. TCRdb processed the multiplex PCR reads anew with MiXCR; each CDR3 protein has one entry. Here the sample spans roughly 560,000 distinct CDR3 sequences, roughly 14% being singletons. The sample comprised blood. These receptors originate from a woman aged 40 to 50 with Graves' ophthalmopathy.

This clonotype came up many times. CDR3 amino acids: CASQTGGSTQYF. Written as DNA, the CDR3 is TGTGCCAGCCAAACAGGGGGCTCCACCCAGTACTTC. The V call is TRBV28, the J call TRBJ2-5; 9 bases agree with TRBD1. V trimming: 8 bases; J trimming: 8 bases; junction bases outside the gene matches: 6. The CDR3 has 12 amino acids. CDR1 and CDR2 from the germline V gene are MDHEN and SYDVKM. The entire variable domain, with the rest obtained from reference TRBV28 and TRBJ2-5, is as follows: DVKVTQSSRYLVKRTGEKVFLECVQDMDHENMFWYRQDPGLGLRLIYFSYDVKMKEKGDIPEGYSVSREKKERFSLILESASTNQTSMYLCASQTGGSTQYFGPGTRLLVL.

The chain carries TRBV6-2 or TRBV6-3 and TRBJ2-7; 8 positions agree with TRBD2. The trim removed 8 bases at V and 5 bases at J, leaving 11 bases unmatched. CDR1 and CDR2 (germline): MNHEY, SVGEGT. The CDR3 sequence is 14 residues long. CDR3 amino acids: CASHSSGSRHEQYF. The CDR3 coding sequence is TGTGCCAGCCATTCAAGCGGGAGTCGCCACGAGCAGTACTTC.

The rearrangement links TRBV6-1 to TRBJ1-2; D gene uncertain. V lost 6 bases and J 2 bases, leaving 16 bases between the germline ends. The germline gives CDR1 MNHNS, CDR2 SASEGT. The CDR3 loop spans 15 amino acids. The CDR3 loop is CASRRYSWENYGYTF. The CDR3 DNA reads TGTGCCAGCAGACGTTACTCATGGGAGAACTATGGCTACACCTTC.

The table lists this clonotype with many counts. The V call is TRBV28, the J call TRBJ2-7, with D perhaps matching TRBD2 (5 bases). V lost 4 bases and J lost 3, with 34 bases in between. Germline V gene data show CDR1 as MDHEN and CDR2 as SYDVKM. The CDR3 spans 21 residues. The CDR3 reads CASSSPPGKPEDPKTGYEQYF. The DNA of the CDR3 is TGTGCCAGCAGTTCCCCACCGGGGAAGCCAGAGGACCCAAAAACGGGCTACGAGCAGTACTTC.

This chain uses TRBV6-1 with TRBJ1-1; 12 positions agree with TRBD1. After removal of 7 bases from V and 1 base from J, the junction contained 4 bases not matched to a gene. This CDR3 comprises 15 residues. The V gene's germline CDR1 is MNHNS and CDR2 SASEGT. The CDR3: CASTGTGGSNTEAFF. The CDR3 DNA reads as TGTGCCAGCACCGGGACAGGGGGCTCGAACACTGAAGCTTTCTTT.

This clonotype was seen ten or more times. This chain connects TRBV5-1 to TRBJ1-1; D might be TRBD1 (5 bases). Germline CDR1 is SGHRS and CDR2 is YFSETQ. The CDR3 consists of 14 residues. Trimming removed 0 bases at V and 5 bases at J, with 11 bases between. DNA for the CDR3: TGCGCCAGCAGCTTGGAGGGGCTAGGGACTGAAGCTTTCTTT. It encodes CASSLEGLGTEAFF.

This sequence joins TRBV11-2 and TRBJ2-7; TRBD2 agrees at 7 bases. CDR3 size: 14 residues. CDR1 SGHAT and CDR2 FQNNGV come from the germline V gene. Trimming cost V 4 bases and J 5 bases; bases outside gene matches: 8. The CDR3 DNA is TGTGCCAGCAGCTCACTAGCGTCTTGGGACGAGCAGTACTTC. Its protein product is CASSSLASWDEQYF.

This clonotype has just a few counts. This rearrangement joins TRBV12-3 or TRBV12-4 to TRBJ1-2; D remains ambiguous. The CDR3 is 12 residues long. Trimming stripped 8 bases from V and 0 bases from J, with 7 bases between. This CDR3 is CASAGSNYGYTF. CDR3 DNA: TGTGCCAGCGCCGGGTCTAACTATGGCTACACCTTC.

This clonotype turned up a few times. The chain employs TRBV19 and TRBJ1-1; no firm D call. The CDR3 contains 15 residues. The V gene lost 9 bases and the J gene lost 4 bases, with 21 bases spanning the gap. Germline CDR1 is LNHDA and CDR2 is SQIVND (reference sequence). The CDR3 is CASQRAQAGFTEAFF. For the CDR3, the DNA is TGTGCCAGCCAGAGGGCCCAAGCGGGGTTCACTGAAGCTTTCTTT. The whole variable domain, remainder taken from reference TRBV19 and TRBJ1-1, is DGGITQSPKYLFRKEGQNVTLSCEQNLNHDAMYWYRQDPGQGLRLIYYSQIVNDFQKGDIAEGYSVSREKKESFPLTVTSAQKNPTAFYLCASQRAQAGFTEAFFGQGTRLTVV.

In this sample, this clonotype turned up many times. The chain joins TRBV12-3 or TRBV12-4 to TRBJ1-1, with D maybe TRBD1 (5 bases). With 9 bases removed from V and 0 bases from J, the gap between germline ends came to 11 bases. CDR3 length: 13 residues. DNA for the CDR3: TGTGCCAGTGGAGACAGTTTGAACACTGAAGCTTTCTTT. This codes for CASGDSLNTEAFF.

V and J are TRBV30 and TRBJ2-5; perhaps D is TRBD1 or TRBD2 (10 bases each). Germline-derived CDR1 and CDR2 are GTSNPN and SVGIG (reference sequence). V shed 7 bases and J shed 5 bases, with 35 bases lying between them. The CDR3 has 19 residues. The CDR3 region is CASLGQGPPGEAGGETQYF. The DNA of the CDR3 is TGTGCCTCGCTGGGACAGGGGCCGCCGGGAGAAGCGGGAGGGGAGACCCAGTACTTC. The complete variable domain, with remaining parts taken from reference TRBV30 and TRBJ2-5, reads SQTIHQWPATLVQPVGSPLSLECTVEGTSNPNLYWYRQAAGRGLQLLFYSVGIGQISSEVPQNLSASRPQDRQFILSSKKLLLSDSGFYLCASLGQGPPGEAGGETQYFGPGTRLLVL.

This clonotype was observed many times. The chain joins TRBV6-1 to TRBJ1-2; no clear D. The CDR3 consists of 13 residues. V gave up 6 bases and J gave up 3 bases, with 11 bases separating them. Germline CDR1 MNHNS, CDR2 SASEGT. CDR3 in amino acids: CASRAGLYYGYTF. DNA for the CDR3: TGTGCCAGCAGGGCGGGTCTTTACTATGGCTACACCTTC.

This clonotype was detected many times. The CDR3 spells CASRYYTEAFF. CDR3 DNA: TGTGCCAGCAGATATTACACTGAAGCTTTCTTT. The chain joins TRBV27 to TRBJ1-1; D not resolved. V was cut by 6 bases and J by 3 bases, with 5 bases left in between. There are 11 residues in the CDR3. Looked up from germline, CDR1 is MNHEY and CDR2 is SMNVEV (reference sequence).

In this sample, this clonotype turned up a few times. The chain employs TRBV27 and TRBJ2-7; the D is unclear. Germline-derived CDR1 and CDR2 are MNHEY and SMNVEV (reference sequence). CDR3 length equals 13 residues. The V and J ends lost 5 bases and 2 bases respectively, with 10 bases between them. CDR3 nucleotides: TGTGCCAGCAGTCCCCAAATTGCCTACGAGCAGTACTTC. This translates into CASSPQIAYEQYF.

This clonotype showed up many times. The chain recombines TRBV28 with TRBJ2-5; 8 nucleotides match TRBD1. CDR1 is MDHEN and CDR2 is SYDVKM in the germline V gene. The trim removed 2 bases at V and 5 bases at J, leaving 7 bases unmatched. The CDR3 is made up of 15 amino acids. The CDR3 DNA reads TGTGCCAGCAGTTTAACAGGGGGAGCGTGGGAGACCCAGTACTTC. Translation gives CASSLTGGAWETQYF.

There are many counts of this clonotype. The chain employs TRBV24-1 and TRBJ2-2, with D perhaps TRBD1 or TRBD2 (5 bases each). The V end was cut by 3 bases, the J end by 1 base, with 14 bases between. CDR1 and CDR2 (germline): KGHDR, SFDVKD. The CDR3 is 17 amino acids. As DNA, the CDR3 is TGTGCCACCAGTGATAGAGGGACGGTGAAGAACACCGGGGAGCTGTTTTTT. Residues: CATSDRGTVKNTGELFF.

This clonotype was detected many times. The rearrangement joins TRBV15 to TRBJ2-7; perhaps TRBD2 as D (5 bases). This CDR3 spans 17 amino acids. CDR1 is LNHNV and CDR2 is YYDKDF in the germline V gene (reference sequence). V was shortened by 0 bases and J by 4 bases, with 19 bases between the two germline ends. For the CDR3, the DNA is TGTGCCACCAGCAGAGAGAGGGTGGTGACCCCATGGTACGAGCAGTACTTC. Protein: CATSRERVVTPWYEQYF. The full variable domain, in which reference TRBV15 and TRBJ2-7 provide the parts outside the CDR3, is DAMVIQNPRYQVTQFGKPVTLSCSQTLNHNVMYWYQQKSSQAPKLLFHYYDKDFNNEADTPDNFQSRRPNTSFCFLDIRSPGLGDTAMYLCATSRERVVTPWYEQYFGPGTRLTVT.

This clonotype was found many times. The chain combines TRBV27 with TRBJ1-3; D is unresolved. Trimming took 4 bases from V and 4 from J, leaving 11 bases between them. CDR1 MNHEY and CDR2 SMNVEV come from the germline V gene (reference sequence). The CDR3 is made up of 14 amino acids. The CDR3 DNA reads as TGTGCCAGCAGTTCGCGGGGTAGAGGAAACACCATATATTTT. Translated, it gives CASSSRGRGNTIYF.

This clonotype was seen ten or more times. This sequence joins TRBV7-2 and TRBJ2-2; 10 nucleotides agree with TRBD2. This CDR3 has 16 amino acids. V trimming: 3 bases; J trimming: 5 bases; junction bases outside the gene matches: 6. Germline V CDR1 and CDR2: SGHTA, FQGNSA. CDR3 in DNA: TGTGCCAGCAGCTTCCAACTAGCGGGACTGACCGGGGAGCTGTTTTTT. As protein: CASSFQLAGLTGELFF.

This clonotype appeared many times. V and J are TRBV15 and TRBJ2-2, with TRBD2 matching 7 bases. Trimming at V came to 4 bases and at J to 4 bases, leaving 6 bases not matched to a gene. Germline V gives CDR1 LNHNV, CDR2 YYDKDF (reference sequence). The CDR3 length is 15 residues. The CDR3 sequence is CATSNRLAGTGELFF. The CDR3 region has the DNA TGTGCCACCAGCAACCGACTAGCCGGCACCGGGGAGCTGTTTTTT.

This clonotype has ten or more counts. The chain employs TRBV7-2 and TRBJ2-7, with TRBD1 matching 8 bases. Germline V gene sequence: CDR1 SGHTA, CDR2 FQGNSA. This CDR3 has 15 residues. Unmatched junction bases numbered 8, after V lost 3 bases and J lost 4 bases. The CDR3, as DNA: TGTGCCAGCAGCTTGGGCCAGGGGGCTTTTTACGAGCAGTACTTC. Its protein product is CASSLGQGAFYEQYF. The full variable domain, completed using reference TRBV7-2 and TRBJ2-7, is GAGVSQSPSNKVTEKGKDVELRCDPISGHTALYWYRQSLGQGLEFLIYFQGNSAPDKSGLPSDRFSAERTGGSVSTLTIQRTQQEDSAVYLCASSLGQGAFYEQYFGPGTRLTVT.

This clonotype was counted many times. V usage is TRBV20-1 and J usage is TRBJ2-7, with D possibly matching TRBD1 (6 bases). From germline, CDR1 is DFQATT and CDR2 SNEGSKA (reference sequence). V was trimmed by 5 bases and J by 6 bases, leaving 14 bases between them. CDR3 length equals 12 residues. The CDR3 DNA sequence: TGCAGTGCTCGGGAAGGGACAAGCGAGCAGTACTTC. It codes for CSAREGTSEQYF.

In its sample, this clonotype was seen many times. The chain has TRBV12-3 or TRBV12-4 and TRBJ1-1, with D possibly being TRBD1 (6 bases). The CDR3 is 15 amino acids. Trimming took off 5 bases at V and 5 bases at J, with 18 bases between the two ends. CDR3: CASSLQGLVGTEAFF. CDR3 coding DNA: TGTGCCAGCAGTCTACAGGGTCTGGTGGGGACTGAAGCTTTCTTT.

V usage is TRBV29-1 and J usage is TRBJ1-2; D is unresolved. V was shortened by 6 bases and J by 2 bases, with 13 bases between the two germline ends. This CDR3 has 13 amino acids. Germline loops: CDR1 SQVTM, CDR2 ANQGSEA. CDR3 sequence reads: CSVAGVLNYGYTF. The CDR3 region has the DNA TGCAGCGTAGCGGGAGTTCTAAACTATGGCTACACCTTC.

The chain links TRBV7-3 to TRBJ2-3, with D uncertain. Trimming shortened V by 3 bases and J by 7 bases, and 11 bases separated the two germline ends. This CDR3 comprises 13 residues. From germline, CDR1 is SGHTA and CDR2 FQGTGA. In nucleotides, the CDR3 is TGTGCCAGCAGCTTGGGTCAGGAAAATACGCAGTATTTT. Protein: CASSLGQENTQYF.

This clonotype has a count of ten or more. The gene calls are TRBV7-2 and TRBJ1-1; D may be TRBD1 (5 bases). The CDR3 is 15 residues long. The V end was cut by 0 bases, the J end by 1 base, with 9 bases between. The germline CDR1 and CDR2 sequences are SGHTA and FQGNSA. The CDR3 coding sequence is TGTGCCAGCAGCTTAGCAGGGGTCGGGAACACTGAAGCTTTCTTT. Translation gives CASSLAGVGNTEAFF.